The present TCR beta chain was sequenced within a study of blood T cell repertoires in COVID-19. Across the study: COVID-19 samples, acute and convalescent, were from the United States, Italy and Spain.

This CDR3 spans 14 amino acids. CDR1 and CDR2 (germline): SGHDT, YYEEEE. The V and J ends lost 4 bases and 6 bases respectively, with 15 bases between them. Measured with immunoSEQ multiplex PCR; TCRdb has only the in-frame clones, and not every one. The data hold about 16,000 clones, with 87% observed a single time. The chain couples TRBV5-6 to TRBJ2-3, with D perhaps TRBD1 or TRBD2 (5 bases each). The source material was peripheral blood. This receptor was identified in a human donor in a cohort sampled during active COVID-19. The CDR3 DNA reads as TGTGCCAGCAGCCTGGGACCGTCGGGGGATACGCAGTATTTT. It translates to CASSLGPSGDTQYF.